Each of the 14 T cell receptor beta chains below was sequenced from the same sample in a study of HIV-infected patients and healthy controls. cDNA was made from about 480 ng RNA using alpha and beta constant primers. Alpha and beta chain libraries were made separately by chain-specific third strand synthesis with multiplexing indices. TCRdb passed the 5' RACE reads through MiXCR, listing each CDR3 protein once. The sample's table shows more than 15 distinct CDR3 sequences. The repertoire came from unfractionated whole blood and reflected all unsorted peripheral T cells. The sample here was blood, taken before antiretroviral therapy. The source is an adult with HIV infection.

By proportion, this clonotype is hyperexpanded. The CDR3 ends on some other residue instead of the conserved phenylalanine or tryptophan, so this is likely a read error. The DNA is left out, because the CDR3 cannot be placed on it with certainty; the CDR3 is given as TCRdb lists it. This beta chain came through as a stray read in a library set up for alpha chains, and its size says little. This CDR3 reads CASSKGAGKLGQTTSSL. V usage is TRBV21-1 and J usage is TRBJ1-1; TRBD1 was called by the table and not checked on the DNA. TRBV21-1 is a pseudogene locus. Termini included, the CDR3 measures 17 amino acids.

The table lists this clonotype with a count of one. The size of this beta chain means little, since it is a stray read in a library made for alpha chains. V and J are TRBV20-1 and TRBJ2-7; 7 bases map to TRBD1. Germline assignment: CDR1 DFQATT and CDR2 SNEGSKA (reference sequence). Germline trimming cut 4 bases from V and 2 bases from J; bases unmatched to any gene: 5. This CDR3 region has 13 residues. The CDR3, as DNA: TGCAGTGCTACACACAGGGGAACCTACGAGCAGTACTTC. Encoded protein: CSATHRGTYEQYF.

This clonotype was seen only once. In a library made to pick up alpha chains, this beta chain is a stray read with a size that means little. The chain recombines TRBV12-3 or TRBV12-4 with TRBJ1-5; D unresolved. The CDR3 has 13 residues. Trimming shortened V by 6 bases and J by 5 bases, and 11 bases separated the two germline ends. CDR3: CASRGPGYQPQHF. CDR3 DNA sequence: TGTGCCAGCAGAGGACCGGGGTATCAGCCCCAGCATTTT.

In the case of this clonotype: Since it is a stray read in a library aimed at alpha chains, this beta chain has a size that is not meaningful. The gene calls are TRBV6-5 and TRBJ2-3, with 10 positions matching TRBD2. V trimming: 0 bases; J trimming: 6 bases; junction bases outside the gene matches: 9. CDR3 length equals 17 residues. Looked up from germline, CDR1 is MNHEY and CDR2 is SVGAGI. CDR3 protein: CASSYSLAGAPGDTQYF. CDR3 DNA: TGTGCCAGCAGTTACTCCCTAGCGGGGGCGCCCGGGGATACGCAGTATTTT.

On this clonotype: In a library made to pick up alpha chains, this beta chain is a stray read with a size that means little. The chain links TRBV7-2 to TRBJ2-7; D may match TRBD1 or TRBD2 (6 bases each). The CDR3 has 14 amino acids. Germline loops: CDR1 SGHTA, CDR2 FQGNSA. The V end was cut by 4 bases, the J end by 7 bases, with 17 bases between. The CDR3 protein is CASSSDSGAREQYF. The CDR3, as DNA: TGTGCCAGCAGCTCCGACTCGGGGGCGAGGGAGCAGTACTTC.

A note on this clonotype: This beta chain was picked up by a library intended for alpha chains and is off target, so its count carries little meaning. The chain uses TRBV6-6 and TRBJ1-2; D ambiguous. The germline V and J ends were trimmed by 4 bases and 4 bases, with 13 bases remaining between them. Germline V gene sequence: CDR1 MNHNY, CDR2 SVGAGI (reference sequence). The CDR3 spans 14 residues. The CDR3: CASSSPGGFYGYTF. The CDR3 DNA is TGTGCCAGCAGTTCCCCGGGAGGTTTCTATGGCTACACCTTC.

Note on this clonotype: This beta chain came through as a stray read in a library set up for alpha chains, and its size says little. The V gene is TRBV5-1, the J gene TRBJ2-3; D call uncertain. The germline V gene has CDR1 SGHRS and CDR2 YFSETQ. The CDR3 loop spans 14 amino acids. V lost 0 bases, J lost 2 bases, and 7 bases lay in between. The CDR3 sequence: CASSLEGLTDTQYF. In DNA form, the CDR3 reads TGCGCCAGCAGCTTGGAAGGGCTCACAGATACGCAGTATTTT.

With regard to this clonotype: A library made for alpha chains picked up this beta chain off target, so its size means little. The chain is built from TRBV27 and TRBJ1-1; D is ambiguous. The CDR3 consists of 15 residues. The V gene's germline CDR1 is MNHEY and CDR2 SMNVEV (reference sequence). V shed 2 bases and J shed 1 base, with 11 bases lying between them. DNA of the CDR3: TGTGCCAGCAGTTTAAGTTGGTCGGGGAACACTGAAGCTTTCTTT. Encoded protein: CASSLSWSGNTEAFF.

With regard to this clonotype: This beta chain is a stray sequence in a library constructed for alpha chains; its clone size is not meaningful. V and J are TRBV7-8 and TRBJ1-4; a weak D match, TRBD1 (5 bases). The CDR3 is 15 residues long. The germline V gene encodes CDR1 SGHVS and CDR2 FQNEAQ. Trimming left V 5 bases short and J 8 bases short, with 18 bases between. The CDR3 DNA reads TGTGCCAGCAGCACCCGTCTGGCAGGGCGGGAAAAACTGTTTTTT. This translates into CASSTRLAGREKLFF.

Comments on this clonotype: This beta chain represents an off-target read in a library built for alpha chains; its size is of limited meaning. The chain has TRBV6-2 or TRBV6-3 and TRBJ2-1, with D perhaps matching TRBD1 (6 bases). V lost 6 bases and J 4 bases, leaving 13 bases between the germline ends. Germline V gene sequence: CDR1 MNHEY, CDR2 SVGEGT. The CDR3 spans 14 residues. The CDR3 DNA is TGTGCCAGCAGAAATTACAGGGCTTACAATGAGCAGTTCTTC. This sequence encodes CASRNYRAYNEQFF.

Regarding this clonotype: This beta chain is an off-target read within a library intended for alpha chains, so its frequency means little. V usage is TRBV6-5 and J usage is TRBJ2-7, with D possibly matching TRBD1 (6 bases). Germline lookup yields CDR1 MNHEY and CDR2 SVGAGI. Trimming pared 2 bases from V and 0 bases from J, leaving 11 bases between. The CDR3 length is 15 residues. The CDR3 region has the DNA TGTGCCAGCAGTTACCGAAGAGGGGGCTCCTACGAGCAGTACTTC. Encoded protein: CASSYRRGGSYEQYF.

As regards this clonotype: As an off-target read in a library built for alpha chains, this beta chain has a frequency of little significance. The chain has TRBV12-3 or TRBV12-4 and TRBJ2-5; the D gene is possibly TRBD2 (7 bases). The CDR3 runs 16 residues. The germline V and J ends were trimmed by 7 bases and 0 bases, with 18 bases remaining between them. The DNA of the CDR3 is TGTGCCAGCACCATAAGCGGGACAACGTACCAAGAGACCCAGTACTTC. It codes for CASTISGTTYQETQYF.

Comments on this clonotype: This beta chain appears as a stray read in a library generated for alpha chains; its size is not informative. The genes are TRBV6-5 and TRBJ2-7; 8 positions match TRBD1. Germline lookup yields CDR1 MNHEY and CDR2 SVGAGI. V gave up 6 bases and J gave up 2 bases; unmatched junction bases: 9. This CDR3 comprises 15 residues. CDR3 protein: CASRLRQGTTYEQYF. DNA for the CDR3: TGTGCCAGCAGATTACGACAGGGGACGACCTACGAGCAGTACTTC.

To note about this clonotype: Because the library targeted alpha chains, this beta chain is an off-target read whose size means little. The CDR3 DNA sequence: TGTGCCAGCAGCCAAGAGGAGGGGAGGACAGAGGAGACCCAGTACTTC. Residues: CASSQEEGRTEETQYF. The chain uses TRBV3-1 and TRBJ2-5, with D perhaps matching TRBD1 or TRBD2 (6 bases each). V shed 0 bases and J shed 5 bases, with 16 bases lying between them. The germline V gene encodes CDR1 LGHDT and CDR2 YNNKEL (reference sequence). The length of the CDR3 is 16 residues.